The 17 T cell receptor beta chains presented below share a single source sample, sequenced in a study of blood T cell repertoires in COVID-19. Sequencing was performed with immunoSEQ multiplex PCR; in TCRdb, only in-frame clones are kept and a portion is missing. The table includes more than 100,000 clones, less than 75% detected once. The specimen was peripheral blood. These receptors were obtained from a human donor with acute or convalescent COVID-19. The donor label of this sample is uncertain.

This chain connects TRBV3-1 (or the pseudogene TRBV3-2) to TRBJ2-3, with D perhaps TRBD2 (6 bases). The V and J ends lost 1 base and 2 bases respectively, with 10 bases between them. CDR1 is LGHDT, CDR2 YNNKEL, per germline (reference sequence). The CDR3 totals 15 residues. CDR3 nucleotide sequence: TGTGCCAGCAGCCAAGGGGGACTCCTCACAGATACGCAGTATTTT. Protein product: CASSQGGLLTDTQYF.

The chain is built from TRBV2 and TRBJ2-3; the D gene is possibly TRBD1 (6 bases). The CDR3 has 12 residues. V lost 7 bases and J 3 bases, leaving 8 bases between the germline ends. Germline assignment: CDR1 SNHLY and CDR2 FYNNEI. In DNA, the CDR3 is TGTGCCAGCAAGGGGGAAACAGATACGCAGTATTTT. Translating gives CASKGETDTQYF.

This clone was counted at least ten times. This chain uses TRBV2 with TRBJ2-7; 8 bases are a match to TRBD2. Germline V gives CDR1 SNHLY, CDR2 FYNNEI. V shed 1 base, J shed 7 bases, and the junction held 12 bases outside the gene matches. The CDR3 has 16 amino acids. The CDR3 coding sequence is TGTGCCAGCAGTGAAGATCTGGTAGCGGGGTTACGTGAGCAGTACTTC. Protein sequence: CASSEDLVAGLREQYF.

This clone was recorded a few times. The chain links TRBV28 to TRBJ1-1; D call uncertain. The ends were cut back, 3 bases at V and 4 bases at J, with 9 bases in the middle. The CDR3 totals 13 residues. Germline values: CDR1 MDHEN, CDR2 SYDVKM. The CDR3 spells CASSLNRGTEAFF. The CDR3 nucleotides read TGTGCCAGCAGTTTGAATCGGGGCACTGAAGCTTTCTTT.

The rearrangement links TRBV28 to TRBJ1-2; the D gene is possibly TRBD1 (5 bases). The germline CDR1 and CDR2 sequences are MDHEN and SYDVKM. V lost 7 bases and J 4 bases, leaving 13 bases between the germline ends. This CDR3 is built from 13 residues. CDR3 nucleotides: TGTGCCAGCAACCGGGGGACGGTCTATGGCTACACCTTC. Translated, it gives CASNRGTVYGYTF.

The chain is built from TRBV28 and TRBJ1-2; 8 bases fit TRBD1. The CDR3 runs to 13 residues. Germline CDR1 and CDR2: MDHEN and SYDVKM. Germline trimming cut 6 bases from V and 3 bases from J; bases unmatched to any gene: 3. The CDR3 region is CASSSTGDYGYTF. CDR3 coding DNA: TGTGCCAGCAGCTCGACAGGGGACTATGGCTACACCTTC.

This chain uses TRBV5-1 with TRBJ2-5; 8 bases align to TRBD1. CDR3 length: 15 residues. The V gene end was trimmed by 2 bases and the J gene end by 2 bases; junction bases not matched to a gene: 5. From germline, CDR1 is SGHRS and CDR2 YFSETQ. This chain's CDR3 is CASSFGDRQQETQYF. DNA for the CDR3: TGCGCCAGCAGCTTCGGGGACAGGCAACAAGAGACCCAGTACTTC. Full variable domain (outside the CDR3, taken from reference TRBV5-1 and TRBJ2-5): KAGVTQTPRYLIKTRGQQVTLSCSPISGHRSVSWYQQTPGQGLQFLFEYFSETQRNKGNFPGRFSGRQFSNSRSEMNVSTLELGDSALYLCASSFGDRQQETQYFGPGTRLLVL.

This clone was counted between two and nine times. The CDR3 coding sequence is TGTGCCATCAGCGGGCTGCGGGGTGAGCAGTTCTTC. Translated: CAISGLRGEQFF. J is TRBJ2-1 and V is TRBV10-3; TRBD2 is a possible D gene (6 bases). Germline V gene lookup returns CDR1 ENHRY and CDR2 SYGVKD. The ends were cut back, 6 bases at V and 9 bases at J, with 12 bases in the middle. CDR3 length: 12 amino acids.

This clone was observed a handful of times. This chain joins TRBV6-5 and TRBJ2-5; TRBD2 might be the D (5 bases). Deletions cut 7 bases from V and 5 bases from J, with 8 bases between. Germline V gene sequence: CDR1 MNHEY, CDR2 SVGAGI. This CDR3 spans 11 amino acids. The DNA for the CDR3 is TGTGCCAGCATAGAGGGCGAGACCCAGTACTTC. This translates into CASIEGETQYF.

V usage is TRBV6-5 and J usage is TRBJ2-5; the D gene is possibly TRBD2 (5 bases). The CDR3 has 12 residues. V lost 5 bases and J lost 5, with 9 bases in between. From germline, CDR1 is MNHEY and CDR2 SVGAGI. The CDR3: CASSRRGETQYF. DNA of the CDR3: TGTGCCAGCAGTCGGCGCGGGGAGACCCAGTACTTC.

This clone showed up just once. J is TRBJ2-3 and V is TRBV9; 8 nucleotides align to TRBD1. Losses at the gene ends were 2 bases for V and 3 bases for J; bases not matched to a gene: 8. Per germline, CDR1 SGDLS and CDR2 YYNGEE. This CDR3 has 16 residues. The CDR3 region has the DNA TGTGCCAGCAGCGTGGGATCAGGGGGCGCAACAGATACGCAGTATTTT. Its protein product is CASSVGSGGATDTQYF.

There are a few counts of this clone. J is TRBJ1-5 and V is TRBV2, with 8 bases lining up with TRBD1. The CDR3 runs 19 residues. In germline, CDR1 is SNHLY, CDR2 FYNNEI. J lost 1 base, V lost 4 bases, and 15 bases had no gene match. In DNA, the CDR3 is TGTGCCAGCAGTGTACGAAGTACCAACAGGGGGGGGAGCAATCAGCCCCAGCATTTT. This gives the protein CASSVRSTNRGGSNQPQHF.

V and J are TRBV3-1 (or the pseudogene TRBV3-2) and TRBJ1-1, with D perhaps TRBD1 (5 bases). There are 12 residues in the CDR3. Trimming left V 4 bases short and J 10 bases short, with 13 bases between. The germline CDR1 and CDR2 sequences are LGHDT and YNNKEL (reference sequence). The CDR3 region has the DNA TGTGCCAGCAGCCTAGGCGGCAGGGCAGCTTTCTTT. Translating gives CASSLGGRAAFF.

The CDR3 DNA follows: TGTGCCAGCAGCTTAGGCCTCGGGACAAGTAATGAAAAACTGTTTTTT. It encodes CASSLGLGTSNEKLFF. The chain joins TRBV13 to TRBJ1-4, with D tentatively TRBD1 (6 bases). Trimming pared 0 bases from V and 4 bases from J, leaving 12 bases between. CDR3 length: 16 amino acids. CDR1 is PRHDT and CDR2 is FYEKMQ in the germline V gene (reference sequence).

This chain connects TRBV9 to TRBJ1-2, with 11 bases fitting TRBD1. J lost 7 bases, V lost 2 bases, and 7 bases had no gene match. Germline lookup yields CDR1 SGDLS and CDR2 YYNGEE. The CDR3 runs to 15 residues. The CDR3 DNA reads as TGTGCCAGCAGCGTCGTCGGACAGGGGGCGGGTGGCTACACCTTC. Amino acids: CASSVVGQGAGGYTF.

The V gene is TRBV19, the J gene TRBJ2-1; D gene unclear. The germline CDR1 and CDR2 sequences are LNHDA and SQIVND (reference sequence). The CDR3 consists of 13 residues. V lost 4 bases to trimming and J lost 5 bases, with 9 bases between them. Here the CDR3 DNA reads TGTGCCAGTAGTACCACAGCCAACAATGAGCAGTTCTTC. It translates to CASSTTANNEQFF.

V and J are TRBV6-5 and TRBJ2-5, with D perhaps matching TRBD1 (6 bases). The germline CDR1 and CDR2 sequences are MNHEY and SVGAGI. Deletions cut 6 bases from V and 4 bases from J, with 15 bases between. This CDR3 spans 14 amino acids. CDR3 in amino acids: CASSLRVGGETQYF. The CDR3 DNA reads as TGTGCCAGCAGCTTGAGGGTAGGGGGAGAGACCCAGTACTTC.